One T cell receptor beta chain is described in this entry. The data were obtained in a study of shared clonotypes between healthy human individuals. Only in-frame clones appear in the TCRdb table, and some are missing; sequencing was by immunoSEQ multiplex PCR. The sample yields about 510,000 clones, roughly 95% seen once. The ends were cut back, 0 bases at V and 3 bases at J, with 19 bases in the middle. The germline gives CDR1 SGHRS, CDR2 YFSETQ. The CDR3 totals 17 residues. The sequencing input was naive CD4+ T cells sorted from blood. The subset here: CD45RA+ positively selected. The TCR originated in a woman in her 30s in good health. V is TRBV5-1 and J is TRBJ2-7; D may be TRBD1 (5 bases). This CDR3 is CASSLATGQVEIYEQYF. In DNA form, the CDR3 reads TGCGCCAGCAGCTTGGCCACCGGACAAGTGGAAATCTACGAGCAGTACTTC.